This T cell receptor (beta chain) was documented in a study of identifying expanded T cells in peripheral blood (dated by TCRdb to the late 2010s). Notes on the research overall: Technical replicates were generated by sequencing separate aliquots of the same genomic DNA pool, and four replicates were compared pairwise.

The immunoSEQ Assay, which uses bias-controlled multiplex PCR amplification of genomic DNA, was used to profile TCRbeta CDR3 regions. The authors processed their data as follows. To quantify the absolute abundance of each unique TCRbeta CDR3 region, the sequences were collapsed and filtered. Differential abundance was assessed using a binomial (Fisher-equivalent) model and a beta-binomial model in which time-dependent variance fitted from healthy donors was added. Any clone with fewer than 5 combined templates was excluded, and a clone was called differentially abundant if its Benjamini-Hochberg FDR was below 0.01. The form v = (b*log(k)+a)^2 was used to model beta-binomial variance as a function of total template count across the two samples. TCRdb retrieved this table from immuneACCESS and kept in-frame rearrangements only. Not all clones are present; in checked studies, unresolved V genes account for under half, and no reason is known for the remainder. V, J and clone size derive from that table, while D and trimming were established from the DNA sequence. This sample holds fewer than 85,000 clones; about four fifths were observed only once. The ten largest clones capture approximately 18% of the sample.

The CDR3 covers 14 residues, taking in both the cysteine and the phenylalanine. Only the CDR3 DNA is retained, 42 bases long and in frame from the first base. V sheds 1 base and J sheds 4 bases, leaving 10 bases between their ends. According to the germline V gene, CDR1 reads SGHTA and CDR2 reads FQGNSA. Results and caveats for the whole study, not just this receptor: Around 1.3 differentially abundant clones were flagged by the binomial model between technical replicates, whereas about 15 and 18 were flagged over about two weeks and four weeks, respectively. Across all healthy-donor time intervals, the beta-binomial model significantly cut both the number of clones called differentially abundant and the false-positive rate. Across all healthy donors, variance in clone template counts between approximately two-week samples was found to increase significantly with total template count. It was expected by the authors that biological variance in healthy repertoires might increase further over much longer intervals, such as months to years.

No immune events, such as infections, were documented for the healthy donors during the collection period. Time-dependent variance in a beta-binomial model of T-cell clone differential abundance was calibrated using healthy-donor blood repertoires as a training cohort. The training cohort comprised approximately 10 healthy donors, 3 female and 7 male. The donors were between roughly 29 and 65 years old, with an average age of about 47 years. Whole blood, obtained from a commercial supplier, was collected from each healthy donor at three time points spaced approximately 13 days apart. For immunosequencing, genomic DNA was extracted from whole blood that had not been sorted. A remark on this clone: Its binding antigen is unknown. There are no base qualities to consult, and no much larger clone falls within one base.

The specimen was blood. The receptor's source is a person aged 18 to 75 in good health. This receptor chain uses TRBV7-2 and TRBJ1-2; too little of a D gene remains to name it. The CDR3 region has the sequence CASSLGQWSYGYTF. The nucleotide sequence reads TGTGCCAGCAGCTTAGGTCAGTGGTCCTATGGCTACACCTTC.